The T cell receptor (beta chain) under discussion was sequenced for a study of T cell responses to AZD1222 COVID-19 vaccine (dated by TCRdb to 2020 to 2023). Notes on the research overall: TCR sequencing was performed for some 250 trial participants, of whom around 210 were given two doses of AZD1222 and around 25 were given two doses of MenACWY control vaccine. Trial participants were enrolled into age subgroups of 18-55, 56-69 and 70-plus years, which contained about 150, 28 and 57 TCR-sequenced participants, respectively.

Details on this clone: Its target antigen remains unknown. No much larger clonotype is one base removed from it; base qualities were not supplied.

The CDR3 regions of human TCRbeta chains were analyzed by immunosequencing. The authors' pipeline ran thus. Repertoire TCRs were checked for matches against a reference library of SARS-CoV-2-specific TCRs that had been generated using the MIRA antigen-specificity platform. Breadth was defined as the fraction of unique TCRs that were SARS-CoV-2-associated. Depth was defined as the fraction of total T cells that were SARS-CoV-2-associated. Using the MIRA data, every spike-specific TCR was mapped to the spike region that the TCR reacted to and assigned to either a CD4 or a CD8 class. Log10-transformed breadth and depth values were compared by one-way ANOVA with Sidak's multiple comparisons tests. As stored in TCRdb, this immuneACCESS dataset retains in-frame rearrangements with V and J assigned. A fraction of the clones does not appear; measured against another copy, unresolved V genes explain less than half of the discrepancy, and the remainder lacks a known reason. V, J and clone size derive from that table, while D and trimming were established from the DNA sequence. Here the sample has about 130,000 clones; more than 85% occur a single time. Clones ranked in the top ten supply roughly 2% of the sample.

The CDR3 numbers 16 residues from cysteine through phenylalanine. Only CDR3 DNA is held: 48 bases, read in frame from base 1. The germline V gene sets CDR1 to MNHNS and CDR2 to SASEGT. V is trimmed back by 1 base and J by 5 bases, and the junction contains 8 bases that no gene match accounts for. This specimen's time point label, per the study, means: about 28 days (+/-7) after the second vaccine dose. AZD1222 recipients given second doses at about 4 weeks or at about 12 weeks were pooled, since spike-specific TCR depth and breadth were not found to differ between the two schedules. Vaccinee samples came from UK trials COV001 and COV002, including a single-blind randomized controlled phase 2/3 trial of AZD1222 (ChAdOx1 nCoV-19) in healthy adults. Trial participant PBMC samples were collected at day 0 and day 28 after the second dose for TCRbeta chain sequencing. What the work shows at the level of the full study, not this receptor alone: In the small 56-69-year group, the increase in depth fell short of significance, most likely because of low power. A significant rise in spike-specific TCR breadth and depth was observed after two AZD1222 doses relative to day 0 and relative to MenACWY recipients. Conclusions about previously exposed vaccinees are limited, since just five or six AZD1222 recipients were seropositive for SARS-CoV-2 at baseline. Because no day 14 peak-response samples were available, repertoires were characterized only after the peak T cell response. Vaccine-associated CD4 TCRs spanned the whole spike protein, with dominant responses in regions 160-218 and 743-854. Participants were mostly white British and included more females than males, and it was suggested by the authors that clonal diversity may have been underestimated. Reportedly, almost half of the unique spike-specific TCRs recognized epitopes lying outside the regions that are mutated in the B.1.351 and B.1.1.7 variants.

This specimen was peripheral blood, taken 28 days after the second AZD1222 dose. The chain is made from TRBV6-1 and TRBJ2-5; 9 of the junction bases match TRBD1. The receptor was derived from an adult who received the AZD1222 COVID-19 vaccine. The DNA sequence is as follows: TGTGCCAGCAGTGAAGATGCCGGGACAGGGTGGGAGACCCAGTACTTC. Its translation reads: CASSEDAGTGWETQYF.